This T cell receptor (beta chain) comes out of a study of T cells in Graves' hyperthyroidism and ophthalmopathy. The study, taken as a whole, reports: Researchers report that a 13 V-J model separated ophthalmopathy from stable hyperthyroidism.

V was shortened by 7 bases and J by 6 bases, with 11 bases between the two germline ends. This CDR3 spans 12 amino acids. CDR1 is MNHNS, CDR2 SASEGT, per germline. Authors of the study amplified TCR beta CDR3 regions from RNA transcripts. With the HTBI primer set, the TCR CDR3 went through a first round of RT-PCR. TCRdb independently ran MiXCR on the multiplex PCR reads; one entry per CDR3 protein. Among hundreds of thousands of distinct CDR3 sequences, approximately 16% were seen once, and the ten largest hold roughly 3.3%. This clonotype occurred many times. Its antigen is not identified. Fresh 10 ml peripheral blood yielded PBMCs.

The chain combines TRBV6-1 with TRBJ2-3; maybe TRBD1 (6 bases). This TCR came from a woman aged 40 to 50 with Graves' ophthalmopathy. Sequencing input: blood. CDR3 region: CASTRDIDTQYF. DNA for the CDR3: TGTGCCAGCACCCGGGACATCGATACGCAGTATTTT.